This paragraph reports one TCR beta chain. The sample belongs to a study of control samples from healthy donors and cancer patients. Here immunoSEQ multiplex PCR was the method, and the copy in TCRdb shows in-frame clones only, minus some. The table records about 98,000 clones, roughly three quarters of them present only once. Germline V gene data show CDR1 as LGHNA and CDR2 as YSLEER. V shed 1 base and J 3 bases; nucleotides not matched to a gene: 4. The CDR3 sequence is 16 residues long. The rearrangement joins TRBV4-3 to TRBJ2-1; TRBD1 matches 9 bases. The specimen sequenced was blood. This receptor was obtained from a woman aged 25-40 years in good health. The CDR3 DNA reads as TGCGCCAGCAGCCAAGGAGGACAGGGGATCTACAATGAGCAGTTCTTC. Its protein is CASSQGGQGIYNEQFF.